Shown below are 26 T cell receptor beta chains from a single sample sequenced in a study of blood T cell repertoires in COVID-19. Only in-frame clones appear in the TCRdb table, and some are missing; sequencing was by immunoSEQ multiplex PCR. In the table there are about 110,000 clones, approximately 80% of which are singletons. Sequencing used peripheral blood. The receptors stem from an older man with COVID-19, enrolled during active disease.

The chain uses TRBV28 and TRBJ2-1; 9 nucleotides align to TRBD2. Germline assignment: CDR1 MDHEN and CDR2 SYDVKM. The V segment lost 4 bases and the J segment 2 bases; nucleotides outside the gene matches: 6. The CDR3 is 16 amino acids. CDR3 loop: CASSSPSGTPYNEQFF. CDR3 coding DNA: TGTGCCAGCAGTTCTCCTAGCGGGACCCCCTACAATGAGCAGTTCTTC. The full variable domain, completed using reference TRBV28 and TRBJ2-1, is DVKVTQSSRYLVKRTGEKVFLECVQDMDHENMFWYRQDPGLGLRLIYFSYDVKMKEKGDIPEGYSVSREKKERFSLILESASTNQTSMYLCASSSPSGTPYNEQFFGPGTRLTVL.

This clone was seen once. The CDR3 DNA sequence: TGTGCCAGCAGCCGGGGGGTTACTAGGCGGGAGACCCAGTACTTC. This codes for CASSRGVTRRETQYF. The rearrangement joins TRBV3-1 (or the pseudogene TRBV3-2) to TRBJ2-5; tentative D call: TRBD2 (6 bases). Per germline, CDR1 LGHDT and CDR2 YNNKEL (reference sequence). This CDR3 is built from 15 residues. Trimming took 4 bases from V and 5 from J, leaving 17 bases between them.

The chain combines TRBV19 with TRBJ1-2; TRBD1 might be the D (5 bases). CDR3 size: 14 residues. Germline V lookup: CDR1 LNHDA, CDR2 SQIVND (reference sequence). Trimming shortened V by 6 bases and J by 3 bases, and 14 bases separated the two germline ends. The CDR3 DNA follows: TGTGCCAGTAGGCAGGGTTGGCGTGACTATGGCTACACCTTC. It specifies CASRQGWRDYGYTF.

The CDR3 coding sequence is TGTGCCAGCACCGCACGCCCGGGAAAGAAGACAGGGGTAGGTTCACCCCTCCACTTT. Protein: CASTARPGKKTGVGSPLHF. The chain has TRBV2 and TRBJ1-6, with 8 bases lining up with TRBD1. Trimming took 7 bases from V and 9 from J; bases not matched to a gene: 23. Germline V CDR1 and CDR2: SNHLY, FYNNEI. The CDR3 spans 19 residues.

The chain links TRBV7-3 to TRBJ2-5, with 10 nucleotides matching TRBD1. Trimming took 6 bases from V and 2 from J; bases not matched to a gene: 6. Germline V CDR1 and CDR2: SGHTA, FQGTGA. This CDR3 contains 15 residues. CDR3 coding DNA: TGTGCCAGCAGTTCCGGGACAGGGGCACAAGAGACCCAGTACTTC. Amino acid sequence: CASSSGTGAQETQYF.

Here the CDR3 reads CASSSSNSNQPQHF. CDR3 DNA: TGTGCCAGCTCATCATCAAATAGCAATCAGCCCCAGCATTTT. The genes are TRBV18 and TRBJ1-5; D remains ambiguous. Germline V lookup: CDR1 KGHSH, CDR2 LQKENI. The CDR3 is 14 residues long. Trimming removed 5 bases from V and 0 bases from J, with 8 bases in between.

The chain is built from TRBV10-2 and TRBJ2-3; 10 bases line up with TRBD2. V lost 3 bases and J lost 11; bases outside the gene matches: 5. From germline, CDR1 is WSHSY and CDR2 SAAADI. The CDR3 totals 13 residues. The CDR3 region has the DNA TGCGCCAGCAGTGAAACTAGCGGGATGGGGCAGTATTTT. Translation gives CASSETSGMGQYF.

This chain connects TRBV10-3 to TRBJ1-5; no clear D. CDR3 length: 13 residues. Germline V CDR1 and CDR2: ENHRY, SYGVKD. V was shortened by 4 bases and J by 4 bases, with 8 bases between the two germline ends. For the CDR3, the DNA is TGTGCCATCAGTGTTCAAGAGAATCAGCCCCAGCATTTT. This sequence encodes CAISVQENQPQHF.

CDR3 nucleotide sequence: TGTGCCAGCAGTTTCCTAGCGAGGTCGGGAGGGGAGCAGTACTTC. This gives the protein CASSFLARSGGEQYF. The chain joins TRBV6-2 or TRBV6-3 to TRBJ2-7; 8 bases agree with TRBD2. The CDR3 spans 15 residues. Germline-derived CDR1 and CDR2 are MNHEY and SVGEGT. The trim removed 4 bases at V and 7 bases at J, leaving 12 bases unmatched.

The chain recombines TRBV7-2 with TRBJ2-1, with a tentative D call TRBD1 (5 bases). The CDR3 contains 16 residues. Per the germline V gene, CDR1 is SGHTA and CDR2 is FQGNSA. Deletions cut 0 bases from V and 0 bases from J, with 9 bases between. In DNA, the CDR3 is TGTGCCAGCAGCTTAGCTAGGGGAAGCTCCTACAATGAGCAGTTCTTC. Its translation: CASSLARGSSYNEQFF.

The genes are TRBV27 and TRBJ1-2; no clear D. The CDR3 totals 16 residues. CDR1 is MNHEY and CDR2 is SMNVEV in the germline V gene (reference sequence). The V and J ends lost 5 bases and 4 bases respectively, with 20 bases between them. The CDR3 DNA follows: TGTGCCAGCAGTCCCCGATCTGTGCGTTCGGGCTATGGCTACACCTTC. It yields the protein CASSPRSVRSGYGYTF.

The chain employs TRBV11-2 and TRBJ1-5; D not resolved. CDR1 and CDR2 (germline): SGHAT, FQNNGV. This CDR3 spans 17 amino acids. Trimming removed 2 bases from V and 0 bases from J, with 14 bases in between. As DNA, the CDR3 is TGTGCCAGCAGCTTACTTCCAGGCCCTTTTAGCAATCAGCCCCAGCATTTT. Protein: CASSLLPGPFSNQPQHF. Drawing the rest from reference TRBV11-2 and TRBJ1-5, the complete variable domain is EAGVAQSPRYKIIEKRQSVAFWCNPISGHATLYWYQQILGQGPKLLIQFQNNGVVDDSQLPKDRFSAERLKGVDSTLKIQPAKLEDSAVYLCASSLLPGPFSNQPQHFGDGTRLSIL.

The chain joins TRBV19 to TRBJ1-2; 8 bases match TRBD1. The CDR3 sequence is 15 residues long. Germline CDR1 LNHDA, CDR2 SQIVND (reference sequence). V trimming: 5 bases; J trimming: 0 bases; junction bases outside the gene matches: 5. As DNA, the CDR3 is TGTGCCAGTAGTGGGACAGGATCAGCTAACTATGGCTACACCTTC. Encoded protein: CASSGTGSANYGYTF.

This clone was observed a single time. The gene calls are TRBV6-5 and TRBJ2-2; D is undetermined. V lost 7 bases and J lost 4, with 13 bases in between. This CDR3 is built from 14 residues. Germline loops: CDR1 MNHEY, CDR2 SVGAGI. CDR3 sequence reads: CASNPSASTGELFF. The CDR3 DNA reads TGTGCCAGCAATCCTTCCGCGAGCACCGGGGAGCTGTTTTTT.

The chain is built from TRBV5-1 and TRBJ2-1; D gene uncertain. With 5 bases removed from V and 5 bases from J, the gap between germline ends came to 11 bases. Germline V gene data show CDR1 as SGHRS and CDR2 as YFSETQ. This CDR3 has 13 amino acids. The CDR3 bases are TGCGCCAGCAGTCTTGTGGGCCACAATGAGCAGTTCTTC. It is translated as CASSLVGHNEQFF.

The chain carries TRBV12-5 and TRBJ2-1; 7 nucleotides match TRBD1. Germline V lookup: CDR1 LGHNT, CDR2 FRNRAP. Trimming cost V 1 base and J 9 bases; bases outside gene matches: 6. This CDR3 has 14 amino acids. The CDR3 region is CASGLGTGFGEQFF. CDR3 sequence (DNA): TGTGCTAGTGGTTTGGGGACAGGTTTTGGTGAGCAGTTCTTC.

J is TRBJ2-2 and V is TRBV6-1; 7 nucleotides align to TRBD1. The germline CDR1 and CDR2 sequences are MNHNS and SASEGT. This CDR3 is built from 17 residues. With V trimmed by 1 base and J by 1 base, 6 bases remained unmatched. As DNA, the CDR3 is TGTGCCAGCAGTGAAGACGGACAGGTTATGAACACCGGGGAGCTGTTTTTT. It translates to CASSEDGQVMNTGELFF.

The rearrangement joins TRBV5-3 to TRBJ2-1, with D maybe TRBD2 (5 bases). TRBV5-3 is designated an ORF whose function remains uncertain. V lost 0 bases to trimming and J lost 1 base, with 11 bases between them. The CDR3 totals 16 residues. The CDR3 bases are TGTGCCAGAAGCTTGGACAGAGAGGGATCCTACAATGAGCAGTTCTTC. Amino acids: CARSLDREGSYNEQFF.

The CDR3 protein is CASSRSGVRIKDTQYF. In nucleotides, the CDR3 is TGTGCCAGTAGCCGTAGCGGGGTACGGATAAAGGATACGCAGTATTTT. The chain employs TRBV19 and TRBJ2-3; TRBD2 agrees at 8 bases. The CDR3 loop spans 16 amino acids. The germline gives CDR1 LNHDA, CDR2 SQIVND (reference sequence). V dropped 6 bases and J dropped 6; count of bases not matched to a gene: 14.

In DNA, the CDR3 is TGTGCCTGGAGCCCAGACAGGGGACAGTACTTC. Translated: CAWSPDRGQYF. V usage is TRBV30 and J usage is TRBJ2-5; 8 nucleotides line up with TRBD1. The CDR3 is 11 amino acids. Losses at the gene ends were 3 bases for V and 11 bases for J; bases not matched to a gene: 5. Germline lookup yields CDR1 GTSNPN and CDR2 SVGIG (reference sequence).

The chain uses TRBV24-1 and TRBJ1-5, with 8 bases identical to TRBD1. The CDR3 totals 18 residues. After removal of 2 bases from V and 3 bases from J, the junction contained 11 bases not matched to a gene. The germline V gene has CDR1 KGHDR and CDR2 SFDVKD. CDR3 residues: CATSDSRTGRLFNQPQHF. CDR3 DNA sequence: TGTGCCACCAGTGATTCCCGGACAGGGAGATTATTCAATCAGCCCCAGCATTTT.

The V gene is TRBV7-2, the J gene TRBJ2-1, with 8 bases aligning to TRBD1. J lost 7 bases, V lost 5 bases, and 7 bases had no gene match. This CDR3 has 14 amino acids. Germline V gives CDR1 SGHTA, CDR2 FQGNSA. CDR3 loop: CASSGQGAQNEQFF. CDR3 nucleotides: TGTGCCAGCAGCGGTCAGGGGGCTCAAAATGAGCAGTTCTTC.

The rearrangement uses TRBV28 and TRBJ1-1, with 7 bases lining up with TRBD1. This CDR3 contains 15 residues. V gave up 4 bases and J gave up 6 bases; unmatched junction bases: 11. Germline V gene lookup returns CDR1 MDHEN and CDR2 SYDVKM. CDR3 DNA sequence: TGTGCCAGCAGTTATCCAGACAGGGTCCGAGCTGAAGCTTTCTTT. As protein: CASSYPDRVRAEAFF.

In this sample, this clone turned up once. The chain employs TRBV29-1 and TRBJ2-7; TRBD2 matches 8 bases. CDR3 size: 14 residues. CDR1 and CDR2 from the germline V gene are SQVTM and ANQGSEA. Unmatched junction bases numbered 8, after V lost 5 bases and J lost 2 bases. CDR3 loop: CSVFDSGATYEQYF. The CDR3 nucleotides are TGCAGCGTTTTTGATAGCGGGGCCACCTACGAGCAGTACTTC.

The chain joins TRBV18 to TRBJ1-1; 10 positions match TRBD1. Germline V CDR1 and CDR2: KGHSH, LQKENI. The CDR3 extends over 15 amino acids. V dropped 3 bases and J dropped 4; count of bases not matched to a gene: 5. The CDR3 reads CASSPPTGGGTEAFF. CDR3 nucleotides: TGTGCCAGCTCACCTCCGACAGGGGGCGGCACTGAAGCTTTCTTT.

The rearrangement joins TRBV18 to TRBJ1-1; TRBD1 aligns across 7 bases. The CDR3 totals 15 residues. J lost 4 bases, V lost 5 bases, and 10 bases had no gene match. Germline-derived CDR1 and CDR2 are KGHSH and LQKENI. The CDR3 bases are TGTGCCAGCTCAACAACTCACAGGGGTGGCACTGAAGCTTTCTTT. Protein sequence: CASSTTHRGGTEAFF.